One and the same sample provided the 15 T cell receptor beta chains below, sequenced in a study of CD8+CD57+ T cells in acquired aplastic anemia. Genomic DNA was employed as the template in profiling TCR beta VDJ and CDR3. Each CDR3 protein gets one entry after TCRdb re-called the reads with MiXCR. Of some 64,000 distinct CDR3 sequences listed, over 45% are singletons. The sequencing input was sorted CD4+, CD8+, or CD8+CD57+ T cells (not recorded which) from PBMCs. The origin of the receptors is a human donor in good health, serving as a control.

The chain employs TRBV15 and TRBJ1-4; D possibly corresponds to TRBD1 (6 bases). This CDR3 comprises 13 residues. With 11 bases removed from V and 7 bases from J, the gap between germline ends came to 17 bases. Germline V gives CDR1 LNHNV, CDR2 YYDKDF (reference sequence). DNA for the CDR3: TGTGCCTCTACTTCGGACAGAAGTGAAAAACTGTTTTTT. This codes for CASTSDRSEKLFF.

This clonotype came up many times. V and J are TRBV3-1 and TRBJ1-1; 7 bases fit TRBD1. Germline CDR1 LGHDT, CDR2 YNNKEL (reference sequence). V dropped 4 bases and J dropped 4; count of bases not matched to a gene: 12. The length of the CDR3 is 16 residues. The CDR3 sequence is CASSLGLQGFGTEAFF. CDR3 DNA sequence: TGTGCCAGCAGCCTCGGGTTACAGGGGTTTGGCACTGAAGCTTTCTTT.

The chain couples TRBV29-1 to TRBJ2-3, with 11 bases fitting TRBD2. The germline V gene encodes CDR1 SQVTM and CDR2 ANQGSEA. This CDR3 is 13 amino acids long. The J segment lost 4 bases and the V segment lost 7 bases, leaving 4 bases of the junction unmatched. The CDR3 region has the DNA TGCAGCGCTAGCGGGAGGCAACCAGATACGCAGTATTTT. Amino acid sequence: CSASGRQPDTQYF.

To note about this clonotype: At one end the junction does not follow the germline gene, possibly because of a read error. The genes are TRBV7-9 and TRBJ1-1, with 8 bases aligning to TRBD1. In germline, CDR1 is SEHNR, CDR2 FQNEAQ (reference sequence). The CDR3 contains 14 residues. The CDR3 region has the DNA TGCGCCAGCAGCTTAGAAGCCCAGGGGGCTTCGGCTTTCTTT. The encoded protein is CASSLEAQGASAFF.

The gene calls are TRBV5-6 and TRBJ2-7, with a weak D call TRBD1 (6 bases). The V gene's germline CDR1 is SGHDT and CDR2 YYEEEE. The CDR3 is made up of 13 amino acids. The ends were cut back, 4 bases at V and 7 bases at J, with 15 bases in the middle. CDR3 in DNA: TGTGCCAGCAGCACCGGACAGTTGGGGGAGCAGTACTTC. It is translated as CASSTGQLGEQYF.

The gene calls are TRBV19 and TRBJ1-1, with 9 bases lining up with TRBD1. This CDR3 has 13 amino acids. V shed 7 bases, J shed 8 bases, and the junction held 8 bases outside the gene matches. CDR1 is LNHDA and CDR2 is SQIVND in the germline V gene (reference sequence). CDR3 protein: CASNIYTGGEAFF. In nucleotides, the CDR3 is TGTGCCAGTAATATTTATACAGGGGGCGAAGCTTTCTTT.

This chain joins TRBV19 and TRBJ1-1, with D perhaps matching TRBD1 (6 bases). With 5 bases removed from V and 11 bases from J, the gap between germline ends came to 15 bases. This CDR3 is built from 12 residues. The germline CDR1 and CDR2 sequences are LNHDA and SQIVND (reference sequence). The CDR3 DNA sequence: TGTGCCAGTAGTGGGGGCAGCTTCGGCGCTTTCTTT. Its protein product is CASSGGSFGAFF.

The J gene is TRBJ2-2, the V gene TRBV7-6; D is uncertain. The germline V and J ends were trimmed by 2 bases and 0 bases, with 7 bases remaining between them. The length of the CDR3 is 15 residues. The V gene's germline CDR1 is SGHVS and CDR2 FNYEAQ. In nucleotides, the CDR3 is TGTGCCAGCAGCTTATGGACGGCGAACACCGGGGAGCTGTTTTTT. Its translation: CASSLWTANTGELFF.

This clonotype came up many times. This chain joins TRBV6-2 or TRBV6-3 and TRBJ1-3, with D tentatively TRBD1 (5 bases). This CDR3 is 13 amino acids long. The V end lost 2 bases, the J end lost 4 bases, and 6 bases lay between the germline ends. Per germline, CDR1 MNHEY and CDR2 SVGEGT. CDR3 DNA sequence: TGTGCCAGCAGTTACGACAGAGGAAACACCATATATTTT. Protein: CASSYDRGNTIYF.

The chain recombines TRBV10-1 with TRBJ2-1; D gene ambiguous. The CDR3 runs 11 residues. V lost 2 bases to trimming and J lost 7 bases, with 3 bases between them. The V gene's germline CDR1 is WNHNN and CDR2 SYGVQD (reference sequence). CDR3 nucleotides: TGCGCCAGCAGTGAGGGAAATGAGCAGTTCTTC. Translating gives CASSEGNEQFF.

The V gene is TRBV20-1, the J gene TRBJ1-5; D ambiguous. Trimming shortened V by 6 bases and J by 6 bases, and 15 bases separated the two germline ends. This CDR3 comprises 13 residues. Germline values: CDR1 DFQATT, CDR2 SNEGSKA (reference sequence). The DNA of the CDR3 is TGCAGTGCGCTGGACCTCACGGGTCAGCCCCAGCATTTT. It translates to CSALDLTGQPQHF.

This clonotype was picked up a small number of times. The J gene is TRBJ2-7, the V gene TRBV10-3; TRBD1 aligns across 7 bases. Unmatched junction bases numbered 7, after V lost 3 bases and J lost 2 bases. The CDR3 covers 15 residues. Germline assignment: CDR1 ENHRY and CDR2 SYGVKD. The CDR3 DNA reads TGTGCCATCAGTGACAAGTCAGGGGGACCCTACGAGCAGTACTTC. Residues: CAISDKSGGPYEQYF.

This chain links TRBV10-2 with TRBJ1-2; TRBD1 is a possible D gene (5 bases). CDR3 length equals 14 residues. V was pared by 6 bases and J by 4 bases, with 15 bases between. Per the germline V gene, CDR1 is WSHSY and CDR2 is SAAADI. The CDR3 here is CASRKGQGLYGYTF. CDR3 in DNA: TGCGCCAGCAGGAAGGGGCAGGGTCTCTATGGCTACACCTTC.

A note on this clonotype: Given the absence of the conserved phenylalanine or tryptophan at the CDR3 end, a read error is likely. The chain carries TRBV24-1 and TRBJ2-7, with TRBD2 matching 13 bases. Germline V gene data show CDR1 as KGHDR and CDR2 as SFDVKD. This CDR3 contains 15 residues. V shed 5 bases and J 3 bases; nucleotides not matched to a gene: 3. In DNA, the CDR3 is TGTGCCACCAGTGCCGGGACTAGCGGGAACTACGAGCAGTACCTC. Amino acids: CATSAGTSGNYEQYL.

This clonotype occurred many times. This chain connects TRBV7-6 to TRBJ2-1; 12 bases map to TRBD2. The CDR3 is 15 residues long. J lost 8 bases, V lost 6 bases, and 8 bases had no gene match. CDR1 is SGHVS, CDR2 FNYEAQ, per germline. As DNA, the CDR3 is TGTGCCAGCAGTCAAGGCCTAGCGGGAGGGGATGAGCAGTTCTTC. Amino acid sequence: CASSQGLAGGDEQFF.